The 20 T cell receptor beta chains below were found in one sample sequenced in a study of regulatory T cells in long-lasting Graves disease. Combining iRepertoire HTBI primers with Arm-PCR of CDR3 regions, the authors built TCR beta libraries. TCRdb reprocessed the multiplex PCR reads with MiXCR, giving one entry per CDR3 protein. The sample contains about 220,000 distinct CDR3 sequences, around 20% of which appear only once. As for time point: newly diagnosed GD, antithyroid drugs for less than 3 months. From RNA extracted from PBMCs, the TCR library was made. The same data also contributed to another study, on T cells in Graves' hyperthyroidism and ophthalmopathy.

The sample here was peripheral blood mononuclear cells (PBMCs), taken at new diagnosis, from a patient treated with antithyroid drugs. These receptors all stem from a woman in her twenties or thirties with Graves disease.

Many counts were recorded for this clonotype. The V call is TRBV19, the J call TRBJ2-7; 8 bases map to TRBD1. V dropped 2 bases and J dropped 3; count of bases not matched to a gene: 3. CDR1 and CDR2 (germline): LNHDA, SQIVND (reference sequence). This CDR3 comprises 14 residues. This chain's CDR3 is CASSIQGAIYEQYF. CDR3 coding DNA: TGTGCCAGTAGTATACAGGGGGCGATCTACGAGCAGTACTTC.

On this clonotype: A much bigger clone sits one base away, suggesting this may be a read error. This chain joins TRBV7-9 and TRBJ1-5; possibly TRBD1 for D (6 bases). The length of the CDR3 is 15 residues. Germline-derived CDR1 and CDR2 are SEHNR and FQNEAQ (reference sequence). Trimming took off 6 bases at V and 11 bases at J, with 23 bases between the two ends. The CDR3 DNA reads as TGTGCCAGCAGTTCCGGGCCAGGGGTGGGCCAGTCCCAGCATTTT. The encoded protein is CASSSGPGVGQSQHF.

This clonotype came up many times. V gene TRBV3-1 combines with J gene TRBJ1-2; D is perhaps TRBD1 (6 bases). Germline V gene lookup returns CDR1 LGHDT and CDR2 YNNKEL (reference sequence). The CDR3 runs 16 residues. Trimming cost V 4 bases and J 7 bases, with 22 bases left between them. DNA for the CDR3: TGTGCCAGCAGCCCCACCGGGGTTTTGGGGGCTTCTGGCTACACCTTC. It yields the protein CASSPTGVLGASGYTF.

Note on this clonotype: One base away lies a much larger clone, so this may be a sequencing read error. The rearrangement uses TRBV6-1 and TRBJ2-1, with D perhaps TRBD2 (6 bases). The CDR3 runs 13 residues. Germline V gene sequence: CDR1 MNHNS, CDR2 SASEGT. DNA for the CDR3: TGTGCCAGCATGGGTGGAGGGGAGGATGAGCTGTTCTTC. Its translation is CASMGGGEDELFF.

This clonotype was detected once. The CDR3 region is CASSRPGTGIGDTQYF. CDR3 nucleotides: TGTGCCAGCAGTCGACCCGGGACAGGGATCGGAGATACGCAGTATTTT. The chain carries TRBV28 and TRBJ2-3; TRBD1 agrees at 9 bases. V was clipped by 5 bases and J by 5 bases; unmatched bases: 11. The germline V gene encodes CDR1 MDHEN and CDR2 SYDVKM. CDR3 length: 16 amino acids.

Of note for this clonotype: A much larger clone sits a single nucleotide away, making a read error possible. The J gene is TRBJ1-3, the V gene TRBV20-1; D ambiguous. CDR1 and CDR2 (germline): DFQATT, SNEGSKA (reference sequence). The CDR3 length is 14 residues. The CDR3 protein is CGASSGSSGNTIYF. The CDR3 DNA reads as TGCGGTGCTAGTTCGGGGTCCTCTGGAAACACCATATATTTT.

The CDR3 DNA follows: TGTGCCAGCAGTGGGCGGTTGGGGACCGGGGAGCTGTTTTTT. This gives the protein CASSGRLGTGELFF. The rearrangement links TRBV2 to TRBJ2-2, with unresolved D. V gave up 4 bases and J gave up 5 bases, with 11 bases separating them. The CDR3 length is 14 residues. CDR1 and CDR2 from the germline V gene are SNHLY and FYNNEI.

This sequence joins TRBV6-1 and TRBJ2-7; perhaps TRBD1 as D (5 bases). This CDR3 spans 12 amino acids. Trimming stripped 7 bases from V and 1 base from J, with 8 bases between. Germline loops: CDR1 MNHNS, CDR2 SASEGT. CDR3 nucleotides: TGTGCCAGCAAGCAGGGATCCTACGAGCAGTACTTC. Protein sequence: CASKQGSYEQYF.

This clonotype was counted at least ten times. The chain links TRBV6-1 to TRBJ2-7; TRBD2 matches 9 bases. The CDR3 length is 15 residues. Looked up from germline, CDR1 is MNHNS and CDR2 is SASEGT. J gave up 6 bases and V 2 bases, and 8 bases lay outside the gene matches. The CDR3, as DNA: TGTGCCAGCAGTGAACTTGCGGGAGGGCCGGGCGAGCAGTACTTC. Protein sequence: CASSELAGGPGEQYF.

This clonotype showed up many times. The chain links TRBV6-1 to TRBJ2-1; D perhaps matches TRBD1 (6 bases). The CDR3 length is 16 residues. From germline, CDR1 is MNHNS and CDR2 SASEGT. V lost 7 bases and J lost 0, with 16 bases in between. The CDR3 loop is CASTQIRGGSYNEQFF. The CDR3 region has the DNA TGTGCCAGCACCCAAATACGAGGGGGCTCCTACAATGAGCAGTTCTTC.

This clonotype was recorded at least ten times. The rearrangement links TRBV11-2 to TRBJ2-3, with TRBD2 matching 8 bases. The V gene's germline CDR1 is SGHAT and CDR2 FQNNGV. The CDR3 runs to 16 residues. The V and J ends lost 2 bases and 1 base, in that order; junction bases with no gene match: 5. The CDR3 sequence is CASSLRGGLGTDTQYF. The CDR3, as DNA: TGTGCCAGCAGCTTACGGGGGGGCCTGGGCACAGATACGCAGTATTTT.

This chain uses TRBV28 with TRBJ2-1; TRBD2 matches 10 bases. Germline V gives CDR1 MDHEN, CDR2 SYDVKM. CDR3 length: 20 amino acids. V trimming: 6 bases; J trimming: 4 bases; junction bases outside the gene matches: 21. Here the CDR3 DNA reads TGTGCCAGCAGGATAAGGGGACTAGCGTCTTTAGTTTTTAATTACAATGAGCAGTTCTTC. Amino acid sequence: CASRIRGLASLVFNYNEQFF.

The sample holds many counts of this clonotype. As DNA, the CDR3 is TGTGCCAGTAGAACCGCTAAGAGCTCCTACAATGAGCAGTTCTTC. This codes for CASRTAKSSYNEQFF. V and J are TRBV2 and TRBJ2-1; D unresolved. From germline, CDR1 is SNHLY and CDR2 FYNNEI. The V end was cut by 9 bases, the J end by 0 bases, with 15 bases between. The CDR3 spans 15 residues.

This clonotype was counted ten times or more. The chain employs TRBV9 and TRBJ1-2, with D maybe TRBD1 (5 bases). V was cut by 4 bases and J by 7 bases, with 11 bases left in between. Germline V gene sequence: CDR1 SGDLS, CDR2 YYNGEE. The CDR3 consists of 12 residues. The CDR3 sequence is CASSPGQFGYTF. Here the CDR3 DNA reads TGTGCCAGCAGCCCCGGACAATTTGGCTACACCTTC.

This clonotype was counted only a few times. It may be a read error: a sequence one base away is much more abundant. The chain recombines TRBV2 with TRBJ1-5; perhaps TRBD1 as D (5 bases). CDR3 size: 16 residues. Germline CDR1 and CDR2: SNHLY and FYNNEI. Here the CDR3 reads CASSERMGGTNRPQHF. The CDR3 DNA sequence: TGTGCCAGCAGTGAAAGGATGGGCGGGACTAATCGGCCCCAGCATTTT. The complete variable domain, with remaining parts taken from reference TRBV2 and TRBJ1-5, reads EPEVTQTPSHQVTQMGQEVILRCVPISNHLYFYWYRQILGQKVEFLVSFYNNEISEKSEIFDDQFSVERPDGSNFTLKIRSTKLEDSAMYFCASSERMGGTNRPQHFGDGTRLSIL.

The chain links TRBV13 to TRBJ2-2; D is undetermined. Trimming took off 1 base at V and 6 bases at J, with 9 bases between the two ends. The CDR3 sequence is 14 residues long. The germline gives CDR1 PRHDT, CDR2 FYEKMQ (reference sequence). The CDR3 loop reads CASSLEGRPGELFF. The CDR3 DNA is TGTGCCAGCAGCTTAGAAGGTAGACCCGGGGAGCTGTTTTTT.

Ten or more counts support this clonotype. The rearrangement joins TRBV6-1 to TRBJ1-2; D gene ambiguous. Germline CDR1 is MNHNS and CDR2 is SASEGT. The CDR3 has 14 residues. Trimming took off 0 bases at V and 5 bases at J, with 10 bases between the two ends. The CDR3 reads CASSEAVGAYGYTF. In nucleotides, the CDR3 is TGTGCCAGCAGTGAAGCGGTCGGAGCGTATGGCTACACCTTC.

In this sample, this clonotype turned up a few times. V usage is TRBV4-2 and J usage is TRBJ1-2, with 8 bases lining up with TRBD1. V lost 5 bases, J lost 1 base, and 6 bases stayed unmatched. The CDR3 runs to 15 residues. CDR1 and CDR2 from the germline V gene are LGHNA and YNFKEQ. CDR3 residues: CASSSQGAINYGYTF. DNA of the CDR3: TGTGCCAGCAGCTCCCAGGGGGCAATTAACTATGGCTACACCTTC.

In this sample, this clonotype turned up many times. The V gene is TRBV6-2 or TRBV6-3, the J gene TRBJ2-1; 10 nucleotides match TRBD1. This CDR3 region has 15 residues. The V and J ends lost 3 bases and 8 bases, in that order; junction bases with no gene match: 7. CDR1 and CDR2 from the germline V gene are MNHEY and SVGEGT. The CDR3 reads CASSYRGTGADEQFF. CDR3 DNA: TGTGCCAGCAGTTATCGGGGGACAGGGGCGGATGAGCAGTTCTTC.

This clonotype has ten or more counts. CDR3 DNA: TGCGCCAGCAGTGAATGGGCGAACACTGAAGCTTTCTTT. Its translation is CASSEWANTEAFF. V is TRBV10-1 and J is TRBJ1-1; D not resolved. The V end was cut by 3 bases, the J end by 1 base, with 6 bases between. Germline values: CDR1 WNHNN, CDR2 SYGVQD (reference sequence). The CDR3 covers 13 residues.